Each of the 6 T cell receptor beta chains below was sequenced from the same sample in a study of cytomegalovirus exposure and HLA in healthy donors. Sequencing was performed with immunoSEQ multiplex PCR; in TCRdb, only in-frame clones are kept and a portion is missing. The table has about 97,000 clones, approximately 94% seen once. The sequenced sample consisted of PBMCs. The receptors were gathered from a young woman in good health and CMV-seronegative.

The V and J genes are TRBV7-9 and TRBJ2-7, with 10 bases matching TRBD1. Trimming at V came to 5 bases and at J to 3 bases, leaving 4 bases not matched to a gene. CDR3 size: 14 residues. The germline gives CDR1 SEHNR, CDR2 FQNEAQ (reference sequence). CDR3 sequence: CASSLRDRGYEQYF. The CDR3 coding sequence is TGTGCCAGCAGCCTACGGGACAGGGGCTACGAGCAGTACTTC.

This sequence joins TRBV10-3 and TRBJ2-7, with D possibly being TRBD1 (6 bases). V lost 9 bases and J lost 2, with 14 bases in between. This CDR3 is built from 13 residues. Germline CDR1 ENHRY, CDR2 SYGVKD. DNA for the CDR3: TGTGCCATTAACAGGGATTGGGCCTACGAGCAGTACTTC. Residues: CAINRDWAYEQYF.

CDR3 sequence (DNA): TGTGCCACCAGCACGGGACTAGCGGGCGGAGAGACCCAGTACTTC. Its protein is CATSTGLAGGETQYF. The chain links TRBV15 to TRBJ2-5; the match to TRBD2 covers 12 bases. Germline CDR1 and CDR2: LNHNV and YYDKDF (reference sequence). V trimming: 4 bases; J trimming: 4 bases; junction bases outside the gene matches: 4. CDR3 length: 15 residues.

V usage is TRBV29-1 and J usage is TRBJ2-7; D not resolved. The CDR3 loop spans 13 amino acids. Germline CDR1 is SQVTM and CDR2 is ANQGSEA. V was shortened by 7 bases and J by 4 bases, with 17 bases between the two germline ends. Here the CDR3 DNA reads TGCAGCGGTATTGACTCCGGAGATTACGAGCAGTACTTC. This sequence encodes CSGIDSGDYEQYF.

This sequence joins TRBV7-2 and TRBJ2-1, with unresolved D. CDR3 length: 17 amino acids. Germline V CDR1 and CDR2: SGHTA, FQGNSA. V was pared by 1 base and J by 3 bases, with 16 bases between. The CDR3 loop reads CASSLVSSDLYYNEQFF. The CDR3 DNA is TGTGCCAGCAGCTTAGTAAGCAGCGACCTTTACTACAATGAGCAGTTCTTC. The whole variable domain, remainder taken from reference TRBV7-2 and TRBJ2-1, is GAGVSQSPSNKVTEKGKDVELRCDPISGHTALYWYRQSLGQGLEFLIYFQGNSAPDKSGLPSDRFSAERTGGSVSTLTIQRTQQEDSAVYLCASSLVSSDLYYNEQFFGPGTRLTVL.

The chain has TRBV7-2 and TRBJ2-2, with 7 bases that match TRBD2. Losses at the gene ends were 1 base for V and 5 bases for J; bases not matched to a gene: 4. Germline-derived CDR1 and CDR2 are SGHTA and FQGNSA. The CDR3 has 15 residues. The CDR3 DNA is TGTGCCAGCAGCTTAGGGACTAGACTTACCGGGGAGCTGTTTTTT. Translation: CASSLGTRLTGELFF.